The 24 T cell receptor beta chains below all came from one sample that was sequenced in a study of regulatory T cells in long-lasting Graves disease. Building the TCR beta libraries relied on iRepertoire HTBI primers, and CDR3 regions underwent Arm-PCR. TCRdb analysed the multiplex PCR reads with MiXCR anew, one entry per CDR3 protein. This table has about 470,000 distinct CDR3 sequences, 15% appearing once. Noted time point: newly diagnosed GD, antithyroid drugs for less than 3 months. The TCR library used RNA extracted from PBMCs. This sample also belongs to another study, concerning T cells in Graves' hyperthyroidism and ophthalmopathy.

The sequenced sample was peripheral blood mononuclear cells (PBMCs), obtained at new diagnosis, from a patient treated with antithyroid drugs. Source of these receptors: a woman in her twenties or thirties with Graves disease.

At least ten counts were recorded for this clonotype. The chain couples TRBV5-6 to TRBJ2-7, with a weak D call TRBD2 (6 bases). The CDR3 loop spans 14 amino acids. Germline CDR1 SGHDT, CDR2 YYEEEE. Trimming removed 1 base from V and 3 bases from J, with 11 bases in between. The CDR3 region has the DNA TGTGCCAGCAGCTTGAAACTAGCAAACTACGAGCAGTACTTC. Amino acid sequence: CASSLKLANYEQYF.

At least ten counts were recorded for this clonotype. Since a much larger clone is just one base distant, this may be a read error. The rearrangement uses TRBV7-8 and TRBJ2-3; TRBD2 matches 10 bases. V trimming: 1 base; J trimming: 3 bases; junction bases outside the gene matches: 1. The CDR3 is 15 residues long. From germline, CDR1 is SGHVS and CDR2 FQNEAQ. DNA for the CDR3: TGTGCCAGCAGCTTAGAGACTAGCGGGACAGATACGCAGTATTTT. It specifies CASSLETSGTDTQYF.

This clonotype was observed at least ten times. The chain has TRBV27 and TRBJ1-1, with a weak D call TRBD1 (5 bases). The CDR3 is 14 residues long. With 2 bases removed from V and 0 bases from J, the gap between germline ends came to 7 bases. Looked up from germline, CDR1 is MNHEY and CDR2 is SMNVEV (reference sequence). The DNA for the CDR3 is TGTGCCAGCAGTTTACCAGGGATGAACACTGAAGCTTTCTTT. Protein sequence: CASSLPGMNTEAFF.

This clonotype showed up just a few times. A single base separates this from a much larger clone, so it may be a read error. V is TRBV6-5 and J is TRBJ2-3, with no clear D. V gave up 4 bases and J gave up 1 base, with 12 bases separating them. CDR1 and CDR2 from the germline V gene are MNHEY and SVGAGI. This CDR3 contains 15 residues. The DNA for the CDR3 is TGTGCCAGCAGTTGCGCCTTGCTGGGCACAGATACGCAGTATTTT. Protein product: CASSCALLGTDTQYF.

This clonotype showed up many times. The V gene is TRBV6-1, the J gene TRBJ1-1; 10 bases match TRBD1. The J segment lost 10 bases and the V segment lost 10 bases, leaving 15 bases of the junction unmatched. This CDR3 is 14 amino acids long. In germline, CDR1 is MNHNS, CDR2 SASEGT. The CDR3 DNA sequence: TGTGCCACTACCCAAGGGAGGGACAGGGGCCGAGCTTTCTTT. Protein sequence: CATTQGRDRGRAFF.

This clonotype was observed many times. The V call is TRBV12-3 or TRBV12-4, the J call TRBJ2-3, with D possibly TRBD1 on 6 matching bases. Trimming took 7 bases from V and 4 from J, leaving 15 bases between them. The CDR3 totals 14 residues. The CDR3 DNA is TGTGCCAGCACCCTGAGTGGGGGCCCAGATACGCAGTATTTT. As protein: CASTLSGGPDTQYF.

The sample holds many counts of this clonotype. The rearrangement joins TRBV24-1 to TRBJ1-6; maybe TRBD1 (5 bases). Germline V gene data show CDR1 as KGHDR and CDR2 as SFDVKD. The germline V and J ends were trimmed by 4 bases and 7 bases, with 10 bases remaining between them. The CDR3 is 14 residues long. DNA of the CDR3: TGTGCCACCAGTGAGGGGGACCGCAATTCACCCCTCCACTTT. Translated: CATSEGDRNSPLHF.

This clonotype appeared many times. This chain links TRBV20-1 with TRBJ1-4; tentatively, D is TRBD1 (5 bases). Trimming pared 3 bases from V and 10 bases from J, leaving 9 bases between. The CDR3 is 11 amino acids. Germline V gene lookup returns CDR1 DFQATT and CDR2 SNEGSKA (reference sequence). Here the CDR3 reads CSARWGGKLFF. The CDR3 region has the DNA TGCAGTGCTAGGTGGGGCGGAAAACTGTTTTTT.

There are a few counts of this clonotype. The genes are TRBV20-1 and TRBJ1-6, with 10 bases identical to TRBD1. The germline V gene encodes CDR1 DFQATT and CDR2 SNEGSKA (reference sequence). CDR3 length: 14 amino acids. V shed 3 bases, J shed 7 bases, and the junction held 3 bases outside the gene matches. The CDR3 region is CSARPGQGNSPLHF. The CDR3 bases are TGCAGTGCTAGGCCGGGACAGGGGAATTCACCCCTCCACTTT.

This clonotype was found a few times. At one boundary the junction diverges from the germline segment, which might be a read error. The genes are TRBV10-3 and TRBJ1-2, with D possibly matching TRBD1 (6 bases). This CDR3 comprises 16 residues. Germline-derived CDR1 and CDR2 are ENHRY and SYGVKD. As DNA, the CDR3 is TGTGCCAGCAGTTACTCGATACCCCTCAGGGGAGGTGGCTACACCTTC. Its translation: CASSYSIPLRGGGYTF.

This clonotype showed up many times. The V and J genes are TRBV7-9 and TRBJ1-5; D remains ambiguous. This CDR3 contains 14 residues. Trimming cost V 3 bases and J 0 bases, with 6 bases left between them. Germline V gene lookup returns CDR1 SEHNR and CDR2 FQNEAQ (reference sequence). In DNA, the CDR3 is TGTGCCAGCAGCTTCCTAGATAGCAATCAGCCCCAGCATTTT. This translates into CASSFLDSNQPQHF.

This clonotype was found many times. For the CDR3, the DNA is TGTGCCAGCAGTGAGAAGACAGCCCCTAATGAGCAGTTCTTC. Its protein is CASSEKTAPNEQFF. The rearrangement joins TRBV6-4 to TRBJ2-1; D perhaps matches TRBD1 (5 bases). Per germline, CDR1 MRHNA and CDR2 SNTAGT. The V end was cut by 3 bases, the J end by 7 bases, with 13 bases between. The CDR3 is made up of 14 amino acids.

This clonotype appeared a few times. The chain couples TRBV10-3 to TRBJ2-5; 10 nucleotides match TRBD2. The CDR3 is made up of 17 amino acids. The junction had 15 bases not matched to a gene; V was cut back by 6 bases and J by 5 bases. Looked up from germline, CDR1 is ENHRY and CDR2 is SYGVKD. Here the CDR3 reads CAIRRTSGAAGGETQYF. In DNA form, the CDR3 reads TGTGCCATCAGAAGGACTAGCGGAGCAGCTGGGGGGGAGACCCAGTACTTC.

The rearrangement uses TRBV6-1 and TRBJ2-1; 9 nucleotides align to TRBD2. Germline values: CDR1 MNHNS, CDR2 SASEGT. The length of the CDR3 is 16 residues. The V and J ends lost 3 bases and 10 bases, in that order; junction bases with no gene match: 13. The CDR3 bases are TGTGCCAGCAGTGACTCACGAGCGGGAGGCTCGTACGAGCAGTTCTTC. This encodes CASSDSRAGGSYEQFF.

Concerning this clonotype itself: This likely stems from a read error, as it lies one base from a far larger clone. This rearrangement joins TRBV12-3 or TRBV12-4 to TRBJ2-4, with a possible D match to TRBD2 (6 bases). CDR3 size: 13 residues. Between the trimmed V and J ends, which lost 7 bases and 13 bases, there was a span of 20 bases. CDR3 loop: CASTLRGRGEQYF. The DNA for the CDR3 is TGTGCCAGCACCCTTAGAGGGCGGGGTGAGCAGTACTTC.

This clonotype was detected ten times or more. The chain combines TRBV11-1 with TRBJ1-2; D gene ambiguous. V lost 5 bases to trimming and J lost 0 bases, with 10 bases between them. The CDR3 covers 14 residues. Germline assignment: CDR1 SGHAT and CDR2 FQDESV (reference sequence). CDR3 residues: CASSPGGSNYGYTF. Written as DNA, the CDR3 is TGTGCCAGCAGCCCAGGAGGGTCTAACTATGGCTACACCTTC.

This clonotype showed up many times. This chain uses TRBV6-1 with TRBJ1-5, with 7 bases lining up with TRBD1. The CDR3 runs 15 residues. J was trimmed by 7 bases and V by 6 bases; bases with no gene match: 12. Germline V CDR1 and CDR2: MNHNS, SASEGT. CDR3 nucleotide sequence: TGTGCCAGCAGCCCCGTAGGGACAGAGTCCCAGCCCCAGCATTTT. As protein: CASSPVGTESQPQHF.

The sample holds a few counts of this clonotype. The chain recombines TRBV9 with TRBJ2-1; 14 nucleotides align to TRBD2. The germline V gene has CDR1 SGDLS and CDR2 YYNGEE. This CDR3 region has 18 residues. Unmatched junction bases numbered 11, after V lost 6 bases and J lost 3 bases. CDR3 loop: CASNPGLAGGLGYNEQFF. The DNA for the CDR3 is TGTGCCAGCAACCCCGGACTAGCGGGAGGTTTAGGCTACAATGAGCAGTTCTTC. Full variable domain (outside the CDR3, taken from reference TRBV9 and TRBJ2-1): DSGVTQTPKHLITATGQRVTLRCSPRSGDLSVYWYQQSLDQGLQFLIQYYNGEERAKGNILERFSAQQFPDLHSELNLSSLELGDSALYFCASNPGLAGGLGYNEQFFGPGTRLTVL.

This clonotype was seen repeatedly, ten times or more. The chain has TRBV7-9 and TRBJ2-5, with TRBD2 identical over 10 bases. V shed 7 bases, J shed 5 bases, and the junction held 7 bases outside the gene matches. The CDR3 consists of 14 residues. Germline V lookup: CDR1 SEHNR, CDR2 FQNEAQ (reference sequence). CDR3 nucleotides: TGTGCCAGCACCCTAGCGGGGGCGGGTGAGACCCAGTACTTC. This codes for CASTLAGAGETQYF.

V is TRBV6-1 and J is TRBJ2-1; 13 bases map to TRBD2. Per germline, CDR1 MNHNS and CDR2 SASEGT. V shed 2 bases and J 5 bases; nucleotides not matched to a gene: 12. CDR3 length: 19 residues. CDR3 in amino acids: CASSEWVLTSGGFNNEQFF. CDR3 sequence (DNA): TGTGCCAGCAGTGAATGGGTTTTGACTAGCGGGGGGTTTAACAATGAGCAGTTCTTC.

The V and J genes are TRBV7-3 and TRBJ2-3, with D unclear. Germline CDR1 SGHTA, CDR2 FQGTGA. The CDR3 sequence is 17 residues long. Trimming removed 1 base from V and 1 base from J, with 15 bases in between. The CDR3 reads CASSLNPYNPRTDTQYF. The DNA of the CDR3 is TGTGCCAGCAGCTTAAACCCCTACAACCCTCGCACAGATACGCAGTATTTT.

Of note for this clonotype: With only one base between it and a far larger clone, this is likely a read error. The rearrangement joins TRBV7-2 to TRBJ2-1, with no clear D. The CDR3 is made up of 13 amino acids. Trimming removed 1 base at V and 10 bases at J, with 11 bases between. The germline gives CDR1 SGHTA, CDR2 FQGNSA. CDR3 protein: CASSLGASYEQFF. CDR3 DNA: TGTGCCAGCAGCTTAGGCGCTTCCTACGAGCAGTTCTTC.

This clonotype showed up many times. Here the CDR3 DNA reads TGCGCCAGCAGCCAAGCCGACCTGAACACTGAAGCTTTCTTT. Translating it yields CASSQADLNTEAFF. The genes are TRBV4-1 and TRBJ1-1; D unresolved. The CDR3 runs to 14 residues. Germline lookup yields CDR1 MGHRA and CDR2 YSYEKL. The germline V and J ends were trimmed by 1 base and 0 bases, with 6 bases remaining between them.

This sequence joins TRBV4-1 and TRBJ2-3; D possibly corresponds to TRBD2 (7 bases). This CDR3 has 15 amino acids. V gave up 7 bases and J gave up 4 bases, with 18 bases separating them. Germline V gives CDR1 MGHRA, CDR2 YSYEKL. The CDR3 DNA reads TGCGCCAGCAACCCGGGAGGCGGGGGCGCAGATACGCAGTATTTT. Translated: CASNPGGGGADTQYF.